A single sample is the source of the 30 T cell receptor beta chains below, sequenced in a study of cytomegalovirus exposure and HLA in healthy donors (dated by TCRdb to between 2016 and 2019). The library was produced with the immunoSEQ multiplex PCR assay. For the multiplex PCR, a mixture combining 60 forward primers for TCR Vbeta segments and 13 reverse primers for TCR Jbeta segments was used. Imported from immuneACCESS, the table was reduced by TCRdb to in-frame sequences with V and J called. These copies leave out some clones; in studies compared against another copy, an unresolved V gene accounts for under half, and the cause of the remainder is not known. The sample table records approximately 44,000 clones; around 65% of these occur just once. Roughly 9.4% of the sample lies in the top ten. Sequencing was carried out using PBMCs. The receptor set was obtained from a human donor in good health.

This clone was observed a handful of times. V is TRBV6-5 and J is TRBJ2-7; 9 nucleotides align to TRBD2. Germline assignment: CDR1 MNHEY and CDR2 SVGAGI. V was clipped by 0 bases and J by 4 bases; unmatched bases: 4. The CDR3 is made up of 15 amino acids. CDR3 nucleotide sequence: TGTGCCAGCAGTTACTCGACTAGCGGCGTATACGAGCAGTACTTC. This encodes CASSYSTSGVYEQYF.

Only a few counts were recorded for this clone. This chain connects TRBV6-1 to TRBJ2-1; tentatively, D is TRBD2 (7 bases). The germline V and J ends were trimmed by 2 bases and 2 bases, with 13 bases remaining between them. CDR3 length equals 16 residues. CDR1 is MNHNS, CDR2 SASEGT, per germline. In DNA, the CDR3 is TGTGCCAGCAGTGAACGAGGGGGGGGGACCTACAATGAGCAGTTCTTC. Translated, it gives CASSERGGGTYNEQFF.

V and J are TRBV2 and TRBJ1-5, with a possible D match to TRBD1 (5 bases). This CDR3 has 15 amino acids. Germline V gives CDR1 SNHLY, CDR2 FYNNEI. V lost 3 bases and J lost 6, with 15 bases in between. The CDR3 sequence is CASSDRGNRIQPQHF. CDR3 DNA sequence: TGTGCCAGCAGTGATCGGGGGAACAGGATTCAGCCCCAGCATTTT.

The chain links TRBV28 to TRBJ1-2; D unclear. Germline V CDR1 and CDR2: MDHEN, SYDVKM. Trimming cost V 7 bases and J 2 bases, with 20 bases left between them. This CDR3 is built from 16 residues. CDR3 loop: CASTPIGGIRNYGYTF. The CDR3 bases are TGTGCCAGCACTCCTATCGGAGGGATCCGCAACTATGGCTACACCTTC.

The chain joins TRBV18 to TRBJ1-2; weak D call: TRBD1 (5 bases). This CDR3 contains 13 residues. V lost 3 bases to trimming and J lost 4 bases, with 9 bases between them. CDR1 and CDR2 (germline): KGHSH, LQKENI. The CDR3 DNA sequence: TGTGCCAGCTCACCGGGGGAGGGCTATGGCTACACCTTC. This codes for CASSPGEGYGYTF.

This rearrangement joins TRBV5-4 to TRBJ1-5, with 7 bases lining up with TRBD1. The trim removed 4 bases at V and 0 bases at J, leaving 4 bases unmatched. This CDR3 contains 15 residues. Germline CDR1 is SGHNT and CDR2 is YYREEE (reference sequence). The CDR3 here is CASSLGTDSNQPQHF. The CDR3 nucleotides are TGTGCCAGCAGCCTCGGGACAGATAGCAATCAGCCCCAGCATTTT.

The chain combines TRBV5-4 with TRBJ2-5; a possible D gene is TRBD1 (6 bases). Trimming cost V 6 bases and J 2 bases, with 20 bases left between them. The germline V gene has CDR1 SGHNT and CDR2 YYREEE (reference sequence). The CDR3 has 16 residues. Here the CDR3 reads CASTQAGGQWQETQYF. DNA for the CDR3: TGTGCCAGCACCCAGGCTGGGGGCCAGTGGCAAGAGACCCAGTACTTC.

This clone occurred once. A junction end diverges from the germline sequence, so it may reflect a read error. The chain combines TRBV7-2 with TRBJ2-7; TRBD1 matches at 9 bases. This CDR3 comprises 14 residues. Germline V gene sequence: CDR1 SGHTA, CDR2 FQGNSA. CDR3 in amino acids: CASSLGDRVHEQYF. CDR3 sequence (DNA): TGTGCCAGCAGTTTAGGGGACAGGGTCCACGAGCAGTACTTC.

The gene calls are TRBV5-1 and TRBJ2-7; 13 bases agree with TRBD2. The ends lost 2 bases at V and 4 bases at J; junction bases unmatched: 3. CDR3 length: 15 residues. Germline CDR1 and CDR2: SGHRS and YFSETQ. The CDR3, as DNA: TGCGCCAGCAGCTTTACTAGCGGGGGGGCTTACGAGCAGTACTTC. Its protein product is CASSFTSGGAYEQYF.

The chain carries TRBV2 and TRBJ2-7; 10 bases are a match to TRBD1. Germline V gene sequence: CDR1 SNHLY, CDR2 FYNNEI. J lost 7 bases, V lost 11 bases, and 8 bases had no gene match. This CDR3 is 12 amino acids long. CDR3 amino acids: CAGRDRGREQYF. The CDR3, as DNA: TGTGCCGGCCGGGACAGGGGTAGAGAGCAGTACTTC.

This sequence joins TRBV9 and TRBJ2-7; 12 positions match TRBD2. This CDR3 contains 16 residues. After removal of 1 base from V and 6 bases from J, the junction contained 8 bases not matched to a gene. Germline-derived CDR1 and CDR2 are SGDLS and YYNGEE. CDR3 region: CASSVNPSGGAGEQYF. CDR3 sequence (DNA): TGTGCCAGCAGCGTAAATCCTAGCGGGGGGGCAGGCGAGCAGTACTTC.

The chain uses TRBV2 and TRBJ2-4; weak D call: TRBD2 (5 bases). Germline V gene lookup returns CDR1 SNHLY and CDR2 FYNNEI. V was clipped by 6 bases and J by 1 base, with 10 bases between them. This CDR3 has 14 amino acids. The chain's CDR3 is CASSGTGAKNIQYF. The CDR3 DNA follows: TGTGCCAGCAGCGGAACGGGGGCCAAAAACATTCAGTACTTC.

The J gene is TRBJ2-1, the V gene TRBV30, with 7 bases lining up with TRBD1. CDR3 length: 16 amino acids. From germline, CDR1 is GTSNPN and CDR2 SVGIG (reference sequence). Trimming at V came to 2 bases and at J to 9 bases, leaving 16 bases not matched to a gene. DNA of the CDR3: TGTGCCTGGAGTATCGCCGGGACAGAGGGCATCGGTGAGCAGTTCTTC. It specifies CAWSIAGTEGIGEQFF.

The rearrangement joins TRBV6-8 to TRBJ1-5; D not certain. Germline loops: CDR1 MNHGY, CDR2 SAAAGT. The CDR3 runs to 17 residues. Trimming shortened V by 8 bases and J by 0 bases, and 20 bases separated the two germline ends. The CDR3 DNA reads as TGTGCCAGCCCCTATTGGAGGTTGAAGTATAGCAATCAGCCCCAGCATTTT. Residues: CASPYWRLKYSNQPQHF.

The chain joins TRBV7-9 to TRBJ1-2, with D tentatively TRBD1 (6 bases). The CDR3 covers 14 residues. V was trimmed by 5 bases and J by 0 bases, leaving 10 bases between them. The germline CDR1 and CDR2 sequences are SEHNR and FQNEAQ (reference sequence). The CDR3 reads CASSPDRANYGYTF. CDR3 sequence (DNA): TGTGCCAGCAGCCCGGACAGAGCTAACTATGGCTACACCTTC.

This clone was seen only a few times. This chain uses TRBV5-8 with TRBJ1-1, with D possibly TRBD1 on 5 matching bases. V dropped 7 bases and J dropped 1 base, with 17 bases sitting between them. CDR3 length equals 15 residues. Germline-derived CDR1 and CDR2 are SGHTS and YDEGEE. The CDR3 DNA follows: TGTGCCAGCCCCTCTGGCGGGGACCCGAACACTGAAGCTTTCTTT. It codes for CASPSGGDPNTEAFF.

This chain links TRBV10-3 with TRBJ2-3, with TRBD1 matching over 9 bases. Germline CDR1 reads ENHRY; CDR2 reads SYGVKD. CDR3 length: 15 amino acids. V dropped 1 base and J dropped 4; count of bases not matched to a gene: 3. CDR3 nucleotide sequence: TGTGCCATCAGTGAGTATCGGACAGGGGCAGATACGCAGTATTTT. The encoded protein is CAISEYRTGADTQYF.

Only a few counts were recorded for this clone. This CDR3 reads CASSLTLGPFYEQYF. CDR3 coding DNA: TGTGCCAGCAGCCTTACTCTCGGTCCCTTCTACGAGCAGTACTTC. The V call is TRBV11-2, the J call TRBJ2-7; no clear D gene. Germline V gene lookup returns CDR1 SGHAT and CDR2 FQNNGV. CDR3 size: 15 residues. The V gene lost 5 bases and the J gene lost 3 bases, with 17 bases spanning the gap.

V usage is TRBV5-4 and J usage is TRBJ2-1; 7 bases match TRBD2. Unmatched junction bases numbered 7, after V lost 6 bases and J lost 1 base. The length of the CDR3 is 15 residues. Germline CDR1 reads SGHNT; CDR2 reads YYREEE (reference sequence). The CDR3 here is CASTIGGGSYNEQFF. The CDR3 nucleotides read TGTGCCAGCACCATTGGGGGGGGATCCTACAATGAGCAGTTCTTC.

The V and J genes are TRBV10-3 and TRBJ2-2; D possibly corresponds to TRBD1 (6 bases). The germline gives CDR1 ENHRY, CDR2 SYGVKD. V lost 6 bases and J lost 5, with 13 bases in between. There are 14 residues in the CDR3. The CDR3, as DNA: TGTGCCATCAGATTTAGGGGGAATACCGGGGAGCTGTTTTTT. Translation: CAIRFRGNTGELFF.

This sequence joins TRBV18 and TRBJ1-4; 12 positions agree with TRBD1. The CDR3 runs to 16 residues. Germline V lookup: CDR1 KGHSH, CDR2 LQKENI. The ends lost 3 bases at V and 8 bases at J; junction bases unmatched: 7. CDR3 sequence reads: CASSPFDGTGGEKLFF. CDR3 sequence (DNA): TGTGCCAGCTCACCCTTCGATGGGACAGGGGGCGAAAAACTGTTTTTT.

The V gene is TRBV5-4, the J gene TRBJ2-3, with TRBD2 as a possible D gene (6 bases). V lost 4 bases, J lost 0 bases, and 15 bases lay in between. The germline V gene encodes CDR1 SGHNT and CDR2 YYREEE (reference sequence). The CDR3 is made up of 16 amino acids. CDR3 residues: CASSPVRGTSTDTQYF. CDR3 sequence (DNA): TGTGCCAGCAGCCCCGTTCGAGGGACTAGCACAGATACGCAGTATTTT. Looking up the rest from reference TRBV5-4 and TRBJ2-3 gives the full variable domain: ETGVTQSPTHLIKTRGQQVTLRCSSQSGHNTVSWYQQALGQGPQFIFQYYREEENGRGNFPPRFSGLQFPNYSSELNVNALELDDSALYLCASSPVRGTSTDTQYFGPGTRLTVL.

This chain uses TRBV10-1 with TRBJ2-3; 12 positions match TRBD2. The CDR3 has 15 residues. The germline V gene has CDR1 WNHNN and CDR2 SYGVQD (reference sequence). After removal of 4 bases from V and 4 bases from J, the junction contained 3 bases not matched to a gene. CDR3 sequence reads: CASSGLAGVADTQYF. The CDR3 coding sequence is TGCGCCAGCAGTGGACTAGCGGGGGTAGCAGATACGCAGTATTTT.

The V and J genes are TRBV5-1 and TRBJ2-5, with 7 bases lining up with TRBD1. Unmatched junction bases numbered 8, after V lost 4 bases and J lost 2 bases. CDR1 SGHRS and CDR2 YFSETQ come from the germline V gene. This CDR3 comprises 15 residues. The CDR3 DNA reads TGCGCCAGCAGCGGGACCGGGACAGAGCAAGAGACCCAGTACTTC. Its protein is CASSGTGTEQETQYF.

This sequence joins TRBV18 and TRBJ1-6, with D tentatively TRBD1 (6 bases). The CDR3 has 15 amino acids. Germline CDR1 KGHSH, CDR2 LQKENI. Deletions cut 2 bases from V and 10 bases from J, with 15 bases between. CDR3 protein: CASSPLAGARSPLHF. The CDR3 region has the DNA TGTGCCAGCTCACCATTGGCAGGGGCAAGGTCACCCCTCCACTTT.

This clone was counted between two and nine times. The chain uses TRBV6-6 and TRBJ1-1, with 9 nucleotides matching TRBD1. The V gene's germline CDR1 is MNHNY and CDR2 SVGAGI (reference sequence). The CDR3 covers 13 residues. Trimming took 5 bases from V and 8 from J; bases not matched to a gene: 6. In nucleotides, the CDR3 is TGTGCCAGCAGTACCGGGACAGGGCTAGAAGCTTTCTTT. This translates into CASSTGTGLEAFF.

This clone was detected only a few times. The chain combines TRBV7-7 with TRBJ1-5; D is undetermined. V was shortened by 1 base and J by 4 bases, with 5 bases between the two germline ends. The CDR3 loop spans 13 amino acids. Germline lookup yields CDR1 SSHAT and CDR2 FNYEAQ (reference sequence). In nucleotides, the CDR3 is TGTGCCAGCAGCTTAGGGCTTAATCAGCCCCAGCATTTT. It is translated as CASSLGLNQPQHF.

The chain combines TRBV4-1 with TRBJ1-5; D gene unclear. The V and J ends lost 5 bases and 8 bases respectively, with 19 bases between them. The germline V gene encodes CDR1 MGHRA and CDR2 YSYEKL. This CDR3 contains 15 residues. In DNA form, the CDR3 reads TGCGCCAGCAGCTCCCAAGCAGGTGGAGGGAAGCCCCAGCATTTT. Its protein product is CASSSQAGGGKPQHF.

This clone came up a few times. This chain connects TRBV13 to TRBJ2-7, with 13 bases lining up with TRBD2. CDR1 PRHDT and CDR2 FYEKMQ come from the germline V gene (reference sequence). The trim removed 5 bases at V and 6 bases at J, leaving 10 bases unmatched. The CDR3 is 16 residues long. The CDR3 DNA sequence: TGTGCCAGCAGCCCTGCCGGGACTAGCGGGGTGTTCGAGCAGTACTTC. Translated, it gives CASSPAGTSGVFEQYF.

The rearrangement uses TRBV28 and TRBJ1-5; 10 nucleotides agree with TRBD1. Germline CDR1 reads MDHEN; CDR2 reads SYDVKM. The V and J ends lost 8 bases and 5 bases, in that order; junction bases with no gene match: 9. This CDR3 has 15 residues. CDR3 loop: CASVSSGTGDQPQHF. The CDR3 DNA follows: TGTGCCAGCGTATCTTCCGGGACAGGGGATCAGCCCCAGCATTTT.